This T cell receptor (beta chain) was retrieved from a study of cytomegalovirus exposure and HLA in healthy donors. The PCR made use of 60 Vbeta and 13 Jbeta primers. The repertoire was sequenced with immunoSEQ multiplex PCR; TCRdb's copy has only in-frame clones and lacks some. The data hold more than 90,000 clones, with less than 80% observed a single time. Sequenced sample: PBMCs. The TCR sequence derives from a boy aged 10-17 years in good health and CMV-seropositive.

CDR3: CASSLGQGIGELFF. CDR3 coding DNA: TGTGCCAGCAGCTTGGGACAGGGGATCGGGGAGCTGTTTTTT. V usage is TRBV7-9 and J usage is TRBJ2-2, with 10 bases fitting TRBD1. Germline loops: CDR1 SEHNR, CDR2 FQNEAQ (reference sequence). The CDR3 spans 14 residues. The V segment lost 3 bases and the J segment 7 bases; nucleotides outside the gene matches: 2.